The sequence of this T cell receptor (beta chain) was determined in a study of blood T cell repertoires in COVID-19. At the level of the study: Nucleic acid was either cDNA or gDNA, and it came from T cells, B-cell-depleted T cells, or PBMCs.

The V and J ends lost 5 bases and 0 bases respectively, with 19 bases between them. The V gene's germline CDR1 is SGHTA and CDR2 FQGTGA. CDR3 length equals 17 residues. Some clones are missing from TCRdb's copy, which holds only in-frame ones; the method was immunoSEQ multiplex PCR. The sample includes more than 85,000 clones, about 87% of them seen just once. Sequencing was done on a sample of peripheral blood. This TCR came from a human donor in a cohort sampled during active COVID-19. V usage is TRBV7-3 and J usage is TRBJ1-1; TRBD1 is a possible D gene (6 bases). CDR3 residues: CASSARPGTLMNTEAFF. The CDR3 DNA follows: TGTGCCAGCAGCGCACGTCCCGGGACACTAATGAACACTGAAGCTTTCTTT.